In its sample, the clone carrying this T cell receptor (beta chain) was seen a few times. This sample is drawn from a study of control samples from healthy donors and cancer patients. The protocol was immunoSEQ multiplex PCR, while the TCRdb copy is restricted to in-frame clones and leaves out a portion. The profile shows thousands of clones, roughly 85% of them singletons. With 1 base clipped from V and 6 bases from J, the junction kept 7 bases outside the gene matches. Germline CDR1 and CDR2: SGDLS and YYNGEE. The CDR3 sequence is 16 residues long. The sample taken for sequencing was PBMCs. This clonotype originated in a man between 70 and 80 years old with lung cancer. V and J are TRBV9 and TRBJ2-3; the match to TRBD2 covers 11 bases. DNA of the CDR3: TGTGCCAGCAGCGTACAACTTAGCGGGAGGGCGGATACGCAGTATTTT. Protein: CASSVQLSGRADTQYF.